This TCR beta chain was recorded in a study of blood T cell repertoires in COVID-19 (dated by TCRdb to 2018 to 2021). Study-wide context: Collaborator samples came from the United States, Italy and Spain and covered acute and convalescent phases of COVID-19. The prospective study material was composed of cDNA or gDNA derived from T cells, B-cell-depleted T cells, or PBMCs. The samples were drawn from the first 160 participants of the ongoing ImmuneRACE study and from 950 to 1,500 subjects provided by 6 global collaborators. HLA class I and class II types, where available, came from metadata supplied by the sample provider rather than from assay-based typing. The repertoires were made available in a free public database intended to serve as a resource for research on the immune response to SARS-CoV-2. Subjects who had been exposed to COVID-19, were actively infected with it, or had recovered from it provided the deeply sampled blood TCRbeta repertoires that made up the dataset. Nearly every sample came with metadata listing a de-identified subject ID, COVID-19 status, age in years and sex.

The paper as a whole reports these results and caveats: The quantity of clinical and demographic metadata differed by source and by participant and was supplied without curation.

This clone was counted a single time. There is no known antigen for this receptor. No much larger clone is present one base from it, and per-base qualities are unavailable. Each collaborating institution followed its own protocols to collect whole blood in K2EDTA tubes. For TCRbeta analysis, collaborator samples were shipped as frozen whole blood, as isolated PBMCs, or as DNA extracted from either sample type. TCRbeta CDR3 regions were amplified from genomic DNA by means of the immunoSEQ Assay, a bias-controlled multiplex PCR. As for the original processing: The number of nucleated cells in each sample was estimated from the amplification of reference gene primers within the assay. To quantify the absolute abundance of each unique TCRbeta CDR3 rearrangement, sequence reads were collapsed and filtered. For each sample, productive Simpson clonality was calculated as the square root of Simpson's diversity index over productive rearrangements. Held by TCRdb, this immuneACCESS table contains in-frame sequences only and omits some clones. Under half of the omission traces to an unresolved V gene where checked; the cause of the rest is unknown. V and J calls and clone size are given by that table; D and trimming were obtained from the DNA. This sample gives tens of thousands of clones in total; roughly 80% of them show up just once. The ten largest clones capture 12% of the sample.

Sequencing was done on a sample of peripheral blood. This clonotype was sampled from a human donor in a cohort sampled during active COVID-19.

The CDR3 corresponds to CASSPTRAVQNSPLHF. Read as DNA, the sequence is TGTGCCAGCTCACCGACTAGGGCCGTTCAAAATTCACCCCTCCACTTT. Recombination joined TRBV18 with TRBJ1-6; the D gene cannot be resolved reliably. V loses 3 bases of germline sequence and J loses 7 bases, and the interval between the two ends is 16 bases. The CDR3 holds 16 amino acids from the cysteine to the phenylalanine. The read is trimmed to its CDR3 DNA, 48 bases read in frame from base 1. CDR1 is given as KGHSH and CDR2 as LQKENI, both from the germline V gene.